This note documents a single T cell receptor (beta chain) sequence. No antigen is known for it. This sample was taken from a study of early stage breast cancer tumors. The wider study: Most invasive tumors, about 80% of the 16, were ER+/PR+/HER2-. Study-wide results and caveats: Commonly generated sequences made up most enriched TCRB sequences shared between patients. Chain pairing and CD4, CD8 or FOXP3 expression were not captured.

Here immunoSEQ multiplex PCR was the method, and the copy in TCRdb shows in-frame clones only, minus some. Counted here are roughly 30,000 clones, over 70% occurring once; the ten biggest clones make up 10%. The CDR3 is 16 amino acids. This chain joins TRBV12-1 and TRBJ2-1. TRBV12-1 is flagged as a pseudogene. Sequences were obtained from breast tumor tissue. This receptor was identified in a person aged 30-39 years with breast cancer. For the CDR3, the DNA is TGTGCCAGCAGCCCACACTGTTTGGGGACCGCCAATGAGCAGTTCTTC. It is translated as CASSPHCLGTANEQFF.